The 15 T cell receptor beta chains reported below all come from one sample, sequenced in a study of blood T cell repertoires in COVID-19. Here immunoSEQ multiplex PCR was the method, and the copy in TCRdb shows in-frame clones only, minus some. The sample yields roughly 250,000 clones, around 88% seen once. Input material: peripheral blood. Receptors originate from a man aged 30 to 39 with acute or convalescent COVID-19.

This clone was detected only once. In the same sample, other DNA sequences code for this CDR3. The chain is built from TRBV5-1 and TRBJ2-1, with D perhaps TRBD1 (5 bases). V dropped 0 bases and J dropped 1 base, with 8 bases sitting between them. CDR3 length: 15 amino acids. CDR1 and CDR2 from the germline V gene are SGHRS and YFSETQ. Here the CDR3 reads CASSLAQGSYNEQFF. The CDR3 nucleotides are TGCGCCAGCAGCTTGGCCCAGGGTTCCTACAATGAGCAGTTCTTC.

This chain uses TRBV6-1 with TRBJ1-2; D is undetermined. The CDR3 runs 13 residues. Germline CDR1 MNHNS, CDR2 SASEGT. Trimming left V 1 base short and J 6 bases short, with 9 bases between. DNA of the CDR3: TGTGCCAGCAGTGAAGGACCGAGGAATGGCTACACCTTC. Its protein product is CASSEGPRNGYTF.

V usage is TRBV19 and J usage is TRBJ2-1; 9 bases fit TRBD2. This CDR3 spans 15 amino acids. J lost 8 bases, V lost 5 bases, and 10 bases had no gene match. Germline V gene sequence: CDR1 LNHDA, CDR2 SQIVND (reference sequence). The CDR3 nucleotides read TGTGCCAGTAGTCACGAGCGGGGGGCCGTGGATGAGCAGTTCTTC. Its translation: CASSHERGAVDEQFF.

V gene TRBV19 combines with J gene TRBJ2-7, with a tentative D call TRBD1 (6 bases). The V and J ends lost 0 bases and 1 base respectively, with 10 bases between them. Germline CDR1 is LNHDA and CDR2 is SQIVND (reference sequence). The CDR3 spans 15 residues. The CDR3 DNA reads as TGTGCCAGTAGTATAGATCACGGACAGTCCTACGAGCAGTACTTC. The encoded protein is CASSIDHGQSYEQYF.

The V call is TRBV5-6, the J call TRBJ2-2; D might be TRBD2 (6 bases). Trimming cost V 4 bases and J 7 bases, with 11 bases left between them. Per the germline V gene, CDR1 is SGHDT and CDR2 is YYEEEE. The CDR3 consists of 13 residues. DNA of the CDR3: TGTGCCAGCAGCCTCCTGGGGGGCGGGGAGCTGTTTTTT. Its protein product is CASSLLGGGELFF.

This clone was observed a handful of times. The V and J genes are TRBV28 and TRBJ1-5, with D possibly TRBD1 on 6 matching bases. Germline V gene sequence: CDR1 MDHEN, CDR2 SYDVKM. V lost 3 bases and J lost 4, with 13 bases in between. The CDR3 extends over 15 amino acids. Written as DNA, the CDR3 is TGTGCCAGCAGTTTGGGAGGGACAAAAAATCAGCCCCAGCATTTT. It codes for CASSLGGTKNQPQHF.

Regarding this clone: The same CDR3 also results from other DNA sequences found in this sample. The chain has TRBV11-2 and TRBJ2-7; 10 bases map to TRBD1. The CDR3 contains 15 residues. V gave up 2 bases and J gave up 4 bases; unmatched junction bases: 5. CDR1 and CDR2 (germline): SGHAT, FQNNGV. This chain's CDR3 is CASSLRDRGTYEQYF. The CDR3 DNA reads as TGTGCCAGCAGCTTACGGGACAGGGGAACTTACGAGCAGTACTTC.

This chain joins TRBV15 and TRBJ2-5, with D possibly TRBD2 on 5 matching bases. V lost 1 base and J 5 bases, leaving 17 bases between the germline ends. The length of the CDR3 is 16 residues. In germline, CDR1 is LNHNV, CDR2 YYDKDF (reference sequence). The CDR3 DNA sequence: TGTGCCACCAGCAGAGGAGACGGGAATAACCTGGAGACCCAGTACTTC. This gives the protein CATSRGDGNNLETQYF.

V is TRBV28 and J is TRBJ1-5; D ambiguous. The CDR3 has 14 residues. Germline V CDR1 and CDR2: MDHEN, SYDVKM. Trimming removed 7 bases from V and 0 bases from J, with 10 bases in between. This chain's CDR3 is CASKPGNSNQPQHF. DNA of the CDR3: TGTGCCAGCAAACCCGGTAATAGCAATCAGCCCCAGCATTTT.

This clone was counted between two and nine times. The chain carries TRBV6-5 and TRBJ1-3; TRBD1 is a possible D gene (5 bases). This CDR3 spans 16 amino acids. Germline V CDR1 and CDR2: MNHEY, SVGAGI. V was cut by 4 bases and J by 0 bases, with 13 bases left in between. CDR3 sequence (DNA): TGTGCCAGCAGTTCCTTCAGGGAAGTCTCTGGAAACACCATATATTTT. Its translation: CASSSFREVSGNTIYF.

This chain connects TRBV27 to TRBJ1-1; D perhaps matches TRBD1 (5 bases). Trimming left V 3 bases short and J 3 bases short, with 11 bases between. CDR1 MNHEY and CDR2 SMNVEV come from the germline V gene (reference sequence). This CDR3 spans 14 amino acids. The CDR3 loop is CASSFDWGDTEAFF. The DNA for the CDR3 is TGTGCCAGCAGTTTTGACTGGGGGGACACTGAAGCTTTCTTT.

The genes are TRBV5-1 and TRBJ1-6, with a tentative D call TRBD1 (5 bases). This CDR3 spans 17 amino acids. V was cut by 0 bases and J by 1 base, with 11 bases left in between. Germline values: CDR1 SGHRS, CDR2 YFSETQ. CDR3 sequence: CASSLAGGESYNSPLHF. CDR3 coding DNA: TGCGCCAGCAGCTTGGCCGGGGGAGAATCCTATAATTCACCCCTCCACTTT.

This chain links TRBV16 with TRBJ2-7, with 11 bases that match TRBD2. CDR3 size: 19 residues. Germline-derived CDR1 and CDR2 are KGHSY and FQNENV. The V and J ends lost 0 bases and 3 bases, in that order; junction bases with no gene match: 13. CDR3 DNA sequence: TGTGCCAGCAGCCAATCGTTTCAAACGACTAGCGGGATTTACTACGAGCAGTACTTC. This gives the protein CASSQSFQTTSGIYYEQYF.

This clone appeared once. J is TRBJ1-5 and V is TRBV5-1; no clear D gene. V was clipped by 4 bases and J by 5 bases, with 19 bases between them. CDR1 and CDR2 from the germline V gene are SGHRS and YFSETQ. This CDR3 has 16 residues. CDR3 coding DNA: TGCGCCAGCAGCCACCCGAGGCCGGATTCCGATCAGCCCCAGCATTTT. Its protein is CASSHPRPDSDQPQHF. Drawing the rest from reference TRBV5-1 and TRBJ1-5, the complete variable domain is KAGVTQTPRYLIKTRGQQVTLSCSPISGHRSVSWYQQTPGQGLQFLFEYFSETQRNKGNFPGRFSGRQFSNSRSEMNVSTLELGDSALYLCASSHPRPDSDQPQHFGDGTRLSIL.

The V gene is TRBV30, the J gene TRBJ1-6; D gene uncertain. In germline, CDR1 is GTSNPN, CDR2 SVGIG (reference sequence). Trimming left V 5 bases short and J 5 bases short, with 16 bases between. This CDR3 comprises 15 residues. The CDR3 reads CAWGASRQNNSPLHF. CDR3 in DNA: TGTGCCTGGGGAGCGTCCAGGCAGAATAATTCACCCCTCCACTTT. The full variable domain, rest sourced from reference TRBV30 and TRBJ1-6, is SQTIHQWPATLVQPVGSPLSLECTVEGTSNPNLYWYRQAAGRGLQLLFYSVGIGQISSEVPQNLSASRPQDRQFILSSKKLLLSDSGFYLCAWGASRQNNSPLHFGNGTRLTVT.